These 30 T cell receptor beta chains came from one sample sequenced in a study of Ad26.COV2.S vaccination and SARS-CoV-2 variants. Regarding treatment: approximately 18 received Ad26.COV2.S at low or high dose, single or two shots; roughly five received placebo; per-sample allocation not given. Following the first vaccine or placebo injection, samples were taken on day 63. Assay: immunoSEQ multiplex PCR; the TCRdb copy retains only in-frame clones and omits some. The top ten hold 12% of the sample, which has hundreds of thousands of clones, over 75% seen once. The sequenced sample was peripheral blood, obtained in a trial of Ad26.COV2.S vaccine versus placebo. The receptors stem from a person aged 18-60 years who received the Ad26.COV2.S COVID-19 vaccine or a placebo.

This clone is a singleton in its sample. The chain links TRBV5-4 to TRBJ1-2, with D uncertain. The CDR3 loop spans 12 amino acids. In germline, CDR1 is SGHNT, CDR2 YYREEE (reference sequence). Trimming removed 0 bases from V and 7 bases from J, with 7 bases in between. The CDR3 DNA reads as TGTGCCAGCAGCTTGGTGGAGGGTGGCTACACCTTC. Translated, it gives CASSLVEGGYTF.

The chain links TRBV9 to TRBJ2-7, with D perhaps TRBD2 (5 bases). The CDR3 loop spans 15 amino acids. Germline loops: CDR1 SGDLS, CDR2 YYNGEE. With 0 bases removed from V and 9 bases from J, the gap between germline ends came to 19 bases. The CDR3 DNA reads TGTGCCAGCAGCGTAGATGAGATGACGGGGTCGAGGCAGTACTTC. It yields the protein CASSVDEMTGSRQYF.

This chain uses TRBV29-1 with TRBJ1-1; no clear D gene. V was pared by 7 bases and J by 1 base, with 4 bases between. CDR1 is SQVTM, CDR2 ANQGSEA, per germline. The CDR3 covers 10 residues. CDR3 coding DNA: TGCAGCGCGAGGAACACTGAAGCTTTCTTT. It translates to CSARNTEAFF.

The chain combines TRBV27 with TRBJ1-1, with TRBD1 matching 9 bases. The V gene end was trimmed by 6 bases and the J gene end by 4 bases; junction bases not matched to a gene: 6. The CDR3 consists of 14 residues. Germline V gene lookup returns CDR1 MNHEY and CDR2 SMNVEV (reference sequence). Here the CDR3 reads CASRTGGLGTEAFF. CDR3 sequence (DNA): TGTGCCAGCAGAACAGGGGGCCTGGGCACTGAAGCTTTCTTT.

This clone has just one count. The chain recombines TRBV30 with TRBJ2-7, with D unresolved. Deletions cut 0 bases from V and 3 bases from J, with 12 bases between. The CDR3 is made up of 14 amino acids. Germline V CDR1 and CDR2: GTSNPN, SVGIG (reference sequence). Here the CDR3 DNA reads TGTGCCTGGAGTGTAGGTACTACCCTCTACGAGCAGTACTTC. It specifies CAWSVGTTLYEQYF.

The V gene is TRBV6-5, the J gene TRBJ1-4, with TRBD1 matching over 7 bases. Germline V gene lookup returns CDR1 MNHEY and CDR2 SVGAGI. The CDR3 runs to 14 residues. The V and J ends lost 7 bases and 8 bases, in that order; junction bases with no gene match: 10. CDR3 loop: CASTGEGAGEKLFF. CDR3 in DNA: TGTGCCAGCACAGGGGAGGGGGCTGGGGAAAAACTGTTTTTT.

The chain recombines TRBV7-9 with TRBJ2-5; 9 bases agree with TRBD1. The ends lost 2 bases at V and 2 bases at J; junction bases unmatched: 9. The length of the CDR3 is 17 residues. Germline V gene data show CDR1 as SEHNR and CDR2 as FQNEAQ (reference sequence). The DNA for the CDR3 is TGTGCCAGCAGCTTAAGTGCGGGACAGGGTCTACAAGAGACCCAGTACTTC. Translation gives CASSLSAGQGLQETQYF.

To note about this clone: The sample has other DNA sequences that encode this CDR3 too. V is TRBV9 and J is TRBJ1-3; unclear D gene. From germline, CDR1 is SGDLS and CDR2 YYNGEE. The V and J ends lost 0 bases and 1 base respectively, with 5 bases between them. The CDR3 has 14 residues. The CDR3 nucleotides read TGTGCCAGCAGCGTAGCGGGATCTGGAAACACCATATATTTT. Translating it yields CASSVAGSGNTIYF.

The V call is TRBV10-3, the J call TRBJ2-7; 8 bases are shared with TRBD2. The CDR3 covers 13 residues. V lost 6 bases and J lost 3; bases outside the gene matches: 4. CDR1 is ENHRY, CDR2 SYGVKD, per germline. CDR3 region: CAISTSGNYEQYF. The CDR3 DNA sequence: TGTGCCATCAGCACTAGCGGAAACTACGAGCAGTACTTC.

CDR3 sequence: CASSVAQRPSGRADEQFF. The CDR3 region has the DNA TGTGCCAGCAGCGTAGCGCAACGGCCTAGCGGGAGGGCCGATGAGCAGTTCTTC. V is TRBV9 and J is TRBJ2-1, with 12 bases fitting TRBD2. Unmatched junction bases numbered 12, after V lost 0 bases and J lost 8 bases. From germline, CDR1 is SGDLS and CDR2 YYNGEE. The CDR3 contains 18 residues.

The V gene is TRBV6-5, the J gene TRBJ1-3; D remains ambiguous. V was trimmed by 6 bases and J by 3 bases, leaving 9 bases between them. Germline V lookup: CDR1 MNHEY, CDR2 SVGAGI. The CDR3 has 13 amino acids. The CDR3 bases are TGTGCCAGCAGCCCCGTGGGTGGAAACACCATATATTTT. Translated, it gives CASSPVGGNTIYF.

The rearrangement links TRBV5-1 to TRBJ1-4; D not certain. The germline CDR1 and CDR2 sequences are SGHRS and YFSETQ. Between the trimmed V and J ends, which lost 0 bases and 0 bases, there was a span of 9 bases. The CDR3 covers 16 residues. Here the CDR3 reads CASSLGWSATNEKLFF. The CDR3 nucleotides read TGCGCCAGCAGCTTGGGGTGGAGTGCAACTAATGAAAAACTGTTTTTT.

In this sample, this clone turned up once. The V gene is TRBV12-3 or TRBV12-4, the J gene TRBJ2-2, with D unresolved. V lost 3 bases to trimming and J lost 7 bases, with 6 bases between them. This CDR3 contains 12 residues. CDR3 sequence reads: CASSFSLGELFF. The CDR3 DNA reads as TGTGCCAGCAGTTTTAGCCTCGGGGAGCTGTTTTTT.

The chain carries TRBV15 and TRBJ2-5; 9 bases are a match to TRBD2. The V and J ends lost 1 base and 5 bases, in that order; junction bases with no gene match: 8. CDR3 length: 16 amino acids. CDR1 and CDR2 (germline): LNHNV, YYDKDF (reference sequence). The CDR3 nucleotides read TGTGCCACCAGCAGAGTTGCGGGAGGGCCAGGGGAGACCCAGTACTTC. This encodes CATSRVAGGPGETQYF.

J is TRBJ1-6 and V is TRBV6-5, with TRBD1 identical over 10 bases. The junction had 2 bases not matched to a gene; V was cut back by 2 bases and J by 10 bases. CDR3 length equals 14 residues. Germline CDR1 MNHEY, CDR2 SVGAGI. CDR3 bases: TGTGCCAGCAGTTACGACAGGGGGCAATCACCCCTCCACTTT. The encoded protein is CASSYDRGQSPLHF.

The chain has TRBV6-5 and TRBJ1-2; TRBD1 agrees at 9 bases. The CDR3 length is 14 residues. The ends lost 2 bases at V and 7 bases at J; junction bases unmatched: 5. The germline CDR1 and CDR2 sequences are MNHEY and SVGAGI. The CDR3 spells CASSYAGQGGGYTF. The DNA of the CDR3 is TGTGCCAGCAGTTACGCGGGACAGGGTGGTGGCTACACCTTC.

Only one count was recorded for this clone. The chain has TRBV7-2 and TRBJ2-7, with TRBD1 matching over 8 bases. This CDR3 comprises 13 residues. After removal of 1 base from V and 5 bases from J, the junction contained 1 base not matched to a gene. Germline-derived CDR1 and CDR2 are SGHTA and FQGNSA. The CDR3: CASSLGDRNEQYF. The CDR3 nucleotides are TGTGCCAGCAGCTTAGGGGACAGGAACGAGCAGTACTTC.

This clone has more than one count but fewer than ten. This chain connects TRBV3-1 (or the pseudogene TRBV3-2) to TRBJ2-7, with TRBD2 matching over 8 bases. Germline-derived CDR1 and CDR2 are LGHDT and YNNKEL (reference sequence). Trimming at V came to 0 bases and at J to 4 bases, leaving 5 bases not matched to a gene. This CDR3 region has 15 residues. CDR3 coding DNA: TGTGCCAGCAGCCAAGAGCGACTAGCGAGATACGAGCAGTACTTC. It specifies CASSQERLARYEQYF.

This clone was counted between two and nine times. The chain links TRBV19 to TRBJ1-1, with D uncertain. Germline V gene data show CDR1 as LNHDA and CDR2 as SQIVND (reference sequence). V was pared by 5 bases and J by 0 bases, with 7 bases between. The length of the CDR3 is 13 residues. CDR3 protein: CASSLHMNTEAFF. The CDR3 DNA reads as TGTGCCAGTAGTCTTCACATGAACACTGAAGCTTTCTTT.

The chain employs TRBV6-2 or TRBV6-3 and TRBJ2-7, with 8 bases lining up with TRBD2. CDR1 is MNHEY, CDR2 SVGEGT, per germline. The V segment lost 6 bases and the J segment 3 bases; nucleotides outside the gene matches: 10. The CDR3 is made up of 15 amino acids. The CDR3 nucleotides read TGTGCCAGCAGCCACGGGACTAGATCCTTCTACGAGCAGTACTTC. This encodes CASSHGTRSFYEQYF.

The chain recombines TRBV4-1 with TRBJ2-3; no clear D. The germline CDR1 and CDR2 sequences are MGHRA and YSYEKL. V dropped 0 bases and J dropped 2 bases, with 18 bases sitting between them. The CDR3 runs to 18 residues. CDR3 DNA sequence: TGCGCCAGCAGCCAAGATAGTACACACAACATAAACACAGATACGCAGTATTTT. Its translation is CASSQDSTHNINTDTQYF.

This sequence joins TRBV4-2 and TRBJ2-3; TRBD2 matches at 9 bases. V shed 5 bases, J shed 3 bases, and the junction held 12 bases outside the gene matches. CDR3 length equals 17 residues. Germline lookup yields CDR1 LGHNA and CDR2 YNFKEQ. CDR3 region: CASSVIFSGSLTDTQYF. As DNA, the CDR3 is TGTGCCAGCAGCGTGATATTTAGCGGGAGTTTGACAGATACGCAGTATTTT.

The chain combines TRBV7-9 with TRBJ1-2; 7 nucleotides line up with TRBD1. The CDR3 has 13 amino acids. Germline V CDR1 and CDR2: SEHNR, FQNEAQ (reference sequence). The trim removed 1 base at V and 8 bases at J, leaving 4 bases unmatched. In DNA form, the CDR3 reads TGTGCCAGCAGCTTAGGGACAGGTGGGGGCTACACCTTC. Its translation: CASSLGTGGGYTF.

This chain connects TRBV4-3 to TRBJ2-7, with D possibly matching TRBD2 (5 bases). The CDR3 spans 15 residues. V lost 1 base and J 4 bases, leaving 14 bases between the germline ends. Germline V gene sequence: CDR1 LGHNA, CDR2 YSLEER. CDR3 protein: CASSQVLALVYEQYF. CDR3 DNA sequence: TGCGCCAGCAGCCAAGTTCTAGCCCTTGTTTACGAGCAGTACTTC.

This chain uses TRBV3-1 (or the pseudogene TRBV3-2) with TRBJ2-6; 7 positions match TRBD1. The V gene's germline CDR1 is LGHDT and CDR2 YNNKEL (reference sequence). The CDR3 is made up of 18 amino acids. With 4 bases clipped from V and 0 bases from J, the junction kept 9 bases outside the gene matches. This chain's CDR3 is CASSPGTALSSGANVLTF. CDR3 nucleotide sequence: TGTGCCAGCAGCCCTGGGACAGCCCTGAGCTCTGGGGCCAACGTCCTGACTTTC.

The chain employs TRBV5-5 and TRBJ1-2; possible D gene TRBD1, 5 bases. Germline V gives CDR1 SGHKS, CDR2 YYEKEE (reference sequence). The CDR3 has 16 amino acids. Trimming took 2 bases from V and 0 from J, leaving 14 bases between them. CDR3 protein: CASSFQPMTANYGYTF. The DNA for the CDR3 is TGTGCCAGCAGCTTCCAACCGATGACAGCTAACTATGGCTACACCTTC.

Only a few counts were recorded for this clone. The chain is built from TRBV29-1 and TRBJ2-7; 12 bases map to TRBD2. Germline V gene lookup returns CDR1 SQVTM and CDR2 ANQGSEA. Losses at the gene ends were 6 bases for V and 3 bases for J; bases not matched to a gene: 3. This CDR3 has 13 amino acids. The CDR3 sequence is CSVTSGSDYEQYF. The CDR3 DNA reads TGCAGCGTGACTAGCGGGAGTGACTACGAGCAGTACTTC.

The CDR3 spells CSASFGGPRTDTQYF. The CDR3 DNA follows: TGCAGTGCTAGTTTCGGCGGACCACGCACAGATACGCAGTATTTT. V and J are TRBV20-1 and TRBJ2-3; D remains ambiguous. The CDR3 is 15 residues long. Trimming left V 3 bases short and J 1 base short, with 14 bases between. CDR1 is DFQATT, CDR2 SNEGSKA, per germline (reference sequence).

The chain has TRBV6-5 and TRBJ2-7, with 9 bases that match TRBD2. Trimming removed 0 bases from V and 7 bases from J; junction bases left unmatched: 10. The germline gives CDR1 MNHEY, CDR2 SVGAGI. CDR3 length equals 16 residues. CDR3 protein: CASSYSTLAGAVEQYF. The DNA for the CDR3 is TGTGCCAGCAGTTACTCGACTTTAGCGGGAGCGGTGGAGCAGTACTTC.

This chain links TRBV23-1 with TRBJ1-5, with D possibly being TRBD1 (5 bases). TRBV23-1 is given ORF status, its function remaining uncertain. The CDR3 sequence is 15 residues long. V lost 0 bases to trimming and J lost 4 bases, with 10 bases between them. CDR3 sequence: CASSQSGQGNQPQHF. The CDR3 DNA reads TGCGCCAGCAGTCAATCAGGGCAGGGAAATCAGCCCCAGCATTTT.